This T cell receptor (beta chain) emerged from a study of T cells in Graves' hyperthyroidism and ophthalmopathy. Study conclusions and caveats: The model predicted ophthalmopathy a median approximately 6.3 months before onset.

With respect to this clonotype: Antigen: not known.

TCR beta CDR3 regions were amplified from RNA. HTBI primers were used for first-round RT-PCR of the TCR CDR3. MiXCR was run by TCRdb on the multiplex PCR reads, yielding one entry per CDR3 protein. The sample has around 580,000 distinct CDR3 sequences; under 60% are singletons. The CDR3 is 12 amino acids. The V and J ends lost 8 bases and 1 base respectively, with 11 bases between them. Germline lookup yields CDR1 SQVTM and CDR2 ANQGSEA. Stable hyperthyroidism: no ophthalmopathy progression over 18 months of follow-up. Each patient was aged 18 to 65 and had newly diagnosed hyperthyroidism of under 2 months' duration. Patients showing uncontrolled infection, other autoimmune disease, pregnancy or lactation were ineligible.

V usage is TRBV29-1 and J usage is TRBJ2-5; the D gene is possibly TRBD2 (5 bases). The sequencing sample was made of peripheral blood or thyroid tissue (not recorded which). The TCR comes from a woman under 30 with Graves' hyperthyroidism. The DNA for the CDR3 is TGCAGCTACCGGGATCCCCAAGAGACCCAGTACTTC. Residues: CSYRDPQETQYF.